This is a list of T cell receptor beta chains from one sample in a study of T cell responses to AZD1222 COVID-19 vaccine. Measured with immunoSEQ multiplex PCR; TCRdb has only the in-frame clones, and not every one. Among over 20,000 clones listed, just over 85% were seen once. The sequences come from peripheral blood, collected 28 days after the second AZD1222 dose. The receptors derive from an adult who received the AZD1222 COVID-19 vaccine. The CDR3 runs from the conserved cysteine through the conserved F or W.

TRBJ2-7,TRBV7-3,CASSLNPEGEQYF
TRBJ2-7,TRBV6-1,CASSEAPGQGPYEQYF
TRBJ2-7,TRBV3-1/TRBV3-2,CASSIGQGHEQYF
TRBJ1-2,TRBV29-1,CSVLGTGPYGYTF
TRBJ1-1,TRBV6-5,CASSLAVLNTEAFF
TRBJ1-1,TRBV5-6,CASSRTGYANTEAFF
TRBJ2-1,TRBV4-2,CASSPKGSGGAEHEQFF
TRBJ1-2,TRBV27,CASSSTGHYGYTF
TRBJ1-2,TRBV2,CASGFDGYTF
TRBJ2-7,TRBV12-3/TRBV12-4,CASSYTHSYEQYF
TRBJ2-5,TRBV5-1,CASSLGSGGRETQYF
TRBJ2-2,TRBV29-1,CSVSVGGPNTGELFF
TRBJ1-2,TRBV4-1,CASSQDPGVYGYTF
TRBJ2-7,TRBV19,CATRGGLTYEQYF
TRBJ2-1,TRBV12-3/TRBV12-4,CASSLDVDNEQFF
TRBJ2-5,TRBV6-2/TRBV6-3,CASSYTQLRLDQETQYF
TRBJ1-3,TRBV9,CASSSDSGNTIYF
TRBJ2-2,TRBV12-3/TRBV12-4,CASSPPNTGELFF
TRBJ1-1,TRBV19,CASSPSGTGHVSGLVRVNTEAFF
TRBJ1-6,TRBV6-1,CASSGPGGADNSPLHF
TRBJ2-2,TRBV19,CASRNLAGETNTGELFF
TRBJ2-7,TRBV7-9,CASSPVAGNEQYF
TRBJ1-5,TRBV5-1,CASSLEGGNQPQHF
TRBJ2-1,TRBV27,CASSFSGGIRVDNEQFF
TRBJ1-1,TRBV28,CASSPVGLGSYSEAFF
TRBJ1-2,TRBV5-1,CASSNGDRVYGYTF
TRBJ2-1,TRBV7-9,CASSFQRGVYNEQFF
TRBJ1-1,TRBV6-2/TRBV6-3,CASSYLANTEAFF
TRBJ2-7,TRBV19,CASRNTGTHEQYF
TRBJ1-3,TRBV7-2,CASSLSAGNSGNTIYF
TRBJ1-6,TRBV19,CASREDPNSPLHF
TRBJ1-5,TRBV6-1,CASSDEQGRRVYSNQPQHF
TRBJ2-5,TRBV12-3/TRBV12-4,CASRGTGTETQYF
TRBJ1-1,TRBV7-2,CASSLSGNTEAFF
TRBJ1-2,TRBV5-1,CASSLESVETDYGYTF
TRBJ2-1,TRBV13,CASSLIGAGGGYNEQFF
TRBJ1-2,TRBV10-3,CAISVIQQGRGYTF
TRBJ2-6,TRBV18,CASSPKPGILSGANVLTF
TRBJ2-5,TRBV2,CASDITTGTSGTQYF
TRBJ2-5,TRBV7-6,CASSSGQGAIGETQYF
TRBJ2-3,TRBV6-6,CASEGSDTQYF
TRBJ1-1,TRBV4-1,CASSQVQGPDTEAFF
TRBJ2-5,TRBV6-2/TRBV6-3,CASNPPGGGQETQYF
TRBJ1-2,TRBV6-5,CASCAGRGYGYTF
TRBJ2-6,TRBV10-3,CAISESRGSGANVLTF
TRBJ2-7,TRBV7-2,CASQRGGQGSEQYF
TRBJ1-5,TRBV6-1,CASSEWRMGQGYQPQHF
TRBJ1-5,TRBV18,CASSPGQSNQPQHF
TRBJ1-1,TRBV6-5,CASSPGHTFWTEAFF
TRBJ2-7,TRBV20-1,CSASAGLGTSYEQYF
TRBJ1-3,TRBV19,CASSLVDTIYF
TRBJ1-2,TRBV7-2,CASSSRGTGPTPYGYTF
TRBJ2-3,TRBV7-8,CASSLADLPTDTQYF
TRBJ2-7,TRBV19,CASSAPRGQGSYEQYF
TRBJ2-5,TRBV6-1,CASSEAGIQETQYF
TRBJ2-2,TRBV5-4,CASSLPRASNTGELFF